The 25 T cell receptor beta chains below were found in one sample sequenced in a study of T cell responses to AZD1222 COVID-19 vaccine. Sequencing was performed with immunoSEQ multiplex PCR; in TCRdb, only in-frame clones are kept and a portion is missing. The sample holds more than 110,000 clones, 80% to 95% seen once. The source material was peripheral blood, sampled on day 0 of AZD1222 vaccination. The receptors stem from an adult in good health.

V is TRBV29-1 and J is TRBJ2-1; 13 nucleotides line up with TRBD2. CDR3 length: 18 residues. Germline V gene sequence: CDR1 SQVTM, CDR2 ANQGSEA. V trimming: 4 bases; J trimming: 6 bases; junction bases outside the gene matches: 15. The CDR3 region has the DNA TGCAGCGTTGTCCCGAGGACTAGCGGGAGTCTTAGAAGCAATGAGCAGTTCTTC. Protein: CSVVPRTSGSLRSNEQFF.

The gene calls are TRBV5-4 and TRBJ1-4; D unresolved. The CDR3 loop spans 15 amino acids. V lost 4 bases, J lost 7 bases, and 17 bases lay in between. Germline CDR1 reads SGHNT; CDR2 reads YYREEE (reference sequence). The CDR3, as DNA: TGTGCCAGCAGCCCGGACCCGGGGATGGGTGAAAAACTGTTTTTT. This sequence encodes CASSPDPGMGEKLFF.

The gene calls are TRBV2 and TRBJ1-1; D remains ambiguous. This CDR3 has 15 amino acids. Germline lookup yields CDR1 SNHLY and CDR2 FYNNEI. Trimming cost V 2 bases and J 0 bases, with 10 bases left between them. The CDR3: CASSESELMNTEAFF. The CDR3 DNA reads as TGTGCCAGCAGTGAATCGGAACTCATGAACACTGAAGCTTTCTTT.

This CDR3 reads CASSLSAGRPNIQYF. The CDR3 nucleotides are TGTGCCAGCAGTCTCTCGGCAGGGAGGCCAAACATTCAGTACTTC. The gene calls are TRBV6-2 or TRBV6-3 and TRBJ2-4; possibly TRBD2 for D (6 bases). There are 15 residues in the CDR3. Germline CDR1 is MNHEY and CDR2 is SVGEGT. Trimming left V 5 bases short and J 6 bases short, with 17 bases between.

V gene TRBV6-9 combines with J gene TRBJ1-1; the D gene is possibly TRBD1 (5 bases). The germline CDR1 and CDR2 sequences are MNHGY and SVAAGI. This CDR3 region has 15 residues. Trimming took off 0 bases at V and 2 bases at J, with 10 bases between the two ends. The CDR3 loop is CASSYSPTDNTEAFF. In nucleotides, the CDR3 is TGTGCCAGCAGTTATTCTCCGACAGATAACACTGAAGCTTTCTTT.

The V gene is TRBV3-1 (or the pseudogene TRBV3-2), the J gene TRBJ2-3, with a weak D call TRBD1 (5 bases). This CDR3 region has 12 residues. Trimming removed 1 base at V and 9 bases at J, with 8 bases between. Germline loops: CDR1 LGHDT, CDR2 YNNKEL (reference sequence). CDR3 sequence: CASSQGPGTQYF. The CDR3 DNA reads TGTGCCAGCAGCCAAGGCCCAGGGACGCAGTATTTT.

This chain links TRBV9 with TRBJ1-6, with D uncertain. Trimming stripped 0 bases from V and 9 bases from J, with 4 bases between. Germline CDR1 is SGDLS and CDR2 is YYNGEE. The CDR3 sequence is 12 residues long. CDR3 loop: CASSVGPSPLHF. Here the CDR3 DNA reads TGTGCCAGCAGCGTAGGACCTTCACCCCTCCACTTT.

The chain recombines TRBV7-2 with TRBJ2-2; D possibly corresponds to TRBD2 (6 bases). The V and J ends lost 0 bases and 1 base respectively, with 6 bases between them. The germline CDR1 and CDR2 sequences are SGHTA and FQGNSA. This CDR3 comprises 15 residues. DNA of the CDR3: TGTGCCAGCAGCTTAGCGGGAGGGAACACCGGGGAGCTGTTTTTT. Amino acids: CASSLAGGNTGELFF.

This chain joins TRBV3-1 (or the pseudogene TRBV3-2) and TRBJ1-1; 8 bases line up with TRBD1. This CDR3 has 17 residues. CDR1 LGHDT and CDR2 YNNKEL come from the germline V gene (reference sequence). V lost 4 bases to trimming and J lost 4 bases; unmatched junction nucleotides: 14. CDR3 in amino acids: CASSRNPNRGIGTEAFF. DNA for the CDR3: TGTGCCAGCAGCCGAAACCCCAACAGGGGGATTGGCACTGAAGCTTTCTTT.

The chain links TRBV6-2 or TRBV6-3 to TRBJ1-6; D not resolved. This CDR3 comprises 14 residues. The V gene lost 2 bases and the J gene lost 7 bases, with 9 bases spanning the gap. Germline assignment: CDR1 MNHEY and CDR2 SVGEGT. CDR3 bases: TGTGCCAGCAGTTACGGAGGCTCAAATTCACCCCTCCACTTT. It codes for CASSYGGSNSPLHF.

This chain uses TRBV9 with TRBJ1-1; D perhaps matches TRBD1 (6 bases). Trimming stripped 4 bases from V and 0 bases from J, with 16 bases between. Germline lookup yields CDR1 SGDLS and CDR2 YYNGEE. The CDR3 has 16 residues. The CDR3 here is CASSPRTVTMNTEAFF. CDR3 coding DNA: TGTGCCAGCAGCCCACGGACAGTGACTATGAACACTGAAGCTTTCTTT.

The chain carries TRBV18 and TRBJ2-7, with TRBD1 as a possible D gene (6 bases). The V end was cut by 4 bases, the J end by 3 bases, with 10 bases between. Germline V lookup: CDR1 KGHSH, CDR2 LQKENI. The CDR3 spans 13 residues. CDR3 sequence (DNA): TGTGCCAGCTCACTTCGGACAGACTACGAGCAGTACTTC. Its translation is CASSLRTDYEQYF. Drawing the rest from reference TRBV18 and TRBJ2-7, the complete variable domain is NAGVMQNPRHLVRRRGQEARLRCSPMKGHSHVYWYRQLPEEGLKFMVYLQKENIIDESGMPKERFSAEFPKEGPSILRIQQVVRGDSAAYFCASSLRTDYEQYFGPGTRLTVT.

This clone occurred a few times. This chain uses TRBV9 with TRBJ2-5; no clear D gene. The CDR3 extends over 13 amino acids. V was trimmed by 4 bases and J by 2 bases, leaving 9 bases between them. The germline V gene has CDR1 SGDLS and CDR2 YYNGEE. The CDR3 sequence is CASSPTSQETQYF. CDR3 sequence (DNA): TGTGCCAGCAGCCCCACCAGTCAAGAGACCCAGTACTTC.

The chain recombines TRBV19 with TRBJ2-7; D is unresolved. V lost 3 bases and J lost 3, with 9 bases in between. Germline V gene data show CDR1 as LNHDA and CDR2 as SQIVND (reference sequence). This CDR3 is built from 13 residues. The CDR3 is CASSITRNYEQYF. The CDR3 nucleotides are TGTGCCAGTAGTATTACCAGGAACTACGAGCAGTACTTC.

This chain connects TRBV5-1 to TRBJ2-1; 7 nucleotides line up with TRBD1. The J segment lost 4 bases and the V segment lost 4 bases, leaving 8 bases of the junction unmatched. This CDR3 is 15 amino acids long. Per germline, CDR1 SGHRS and CDR2 YFSETQ. CDR3 nucleotides: TGCGCCAGCAGCACGACAGGGTGGCCGTACAATGAGCAGTTCTTC. Translated: CASSTTGWPYNEQFF.

The V and J genes are TRBV20-1 and TRBJ2-1; tentative D call: TRBD2 (6 bases). The CDR3 totals 14 residues. The V end lost 3 bases, the J end lost 6 bases, and 15 bases lay between the germline ends. Germline-derived CDR1 and CDR2 are DFQATT and SNEGSKA (reference sequence). The CDR3 nucleotides are TGCAGTGCTAGTTCCACTAGCAGGACCAATGAGCAGTTCTTC. Its translation: CSASSTSRTNEQFF.

The chain is built from TRBV19 and TRBJ2-2; TRBD1 agrees at 7 bases. The CDR3 has 16 residues. CDR1 is LNHDA, CDR2 SQIVND, per germline (reference sequence). V was pared by 10 bases and J by 3 bases, with 14 bases of the junction left unmatched. CDR3 in amino acids: CATSRSPGQYTGELFF. CDR3 coding DNA: TGTGCCACCTCACGATCCCCGGGACAGTACACCGGGGAGCTGTTTTTT.

The V and J genes are TRBV5-1 and TRBJ1-2; D gene unclear. CDR3 length: 16 amino acids. Between the trimmed V and J ends, which lost 0 bases and 0 bases, there was a span of 12 bases. In germline, CDR1 is SGHRS, CDR2 YFSETQ. The CDR3 DNA sequence: TGCGCCAGCAGCTTGGATGGGTTCGGCCCTAACTATGGCTACACCTTC. Protein: CASSLDGFGPNYGYTF. Based on the CDR3 plus reference TRBV5-1 and TRBJ1-2, the full variable domain is KAGVTQTPRYLIKTRGQQVTLSCSPISGHRSVSWYQQTPGQGLQFLFEYFSETQRNKGNFPGRFSGRQFSNSRSEMNVSTLELGDSALYLCASSLDGFGPNYGYTFGSGTRLTVV.

This clone appeared once. V and J are TRBV28 and TRBJ2-7; D unclear. CDR3 length equals 13 residues. The germline V and J ends were trimmed by 7 bases and 0 bases, with 10 bases remaining between them. Germline values: CDR1 MDHEN, CDR2 SYDVKM. In DNA, the CDR3 is TGTGCCAGCAACCCAATCTACTCCTACGAGCAGTACTTC. Encoded protein: CASNPIYSYEQYF.

The chain joins TRBV4-2 to TRBJ1-6, with 8 positions matching TRBD1. V was pared by 2 bases and J by 7 bases, with 4 bases of the junction left unmatched. The germline V gene has CDR1 LGHNA and CDR2 YNFKEQ. This CDR3 has 15 amino acids. The CDR3 here is CASSQPDRENSPLHF. In DNA form, the CDR3 reads TGTGCCAGCAGCCAACCGGACAGGGAGAATTCACCCCTCCACTTT.

This rearrangement joins TRBV28 to TRBJ1-5; 9 nucleotides agree with TRBD1. CDR3 length: 14 residues. Germline V gives CDR1 MDHEN, CDR2 SYDVKM. After removal of 4 bases from V and 4 bases from J, the junction contained 2 bases not matched to a gene. Here the CDR3 DNA reads TGTGCCAGCAGTTGGACAGGGGTGAATCAGCCCCAGCATTTT. Translating gives CASSWTGVNQPQHF. The whole variable domain, remainder taken from reference TRBV28 and TRBJ1-5, is DVKVTQSSRYLVKRTGEKVFLECVQDMDHENMFWYRQDPGLGLRLIYFSYDVKMKEKGDIPEGYSVSREKKERFSLILESASTNQTSMYLCASSWTGVNQPQHFGDGTRLSIL.

The genes are TRBV30 and TRBJ1-2; possibly TRBD1 for D (5 bases). The CDR3 loop spans 13 amino acids. Germline V CDR1 and CDR2: GTSNPN, SVGIG (reference sequence). The ends were cut back, 5 bases at V and 3 bases at J, with 13 bases in the middle. CDR3 DNA sequence: TGTGCCTGGTCCCAGGGAGACTACTATGGCTACACCTTC. This encodes CAWSQGDYYGYTF.

This clone was seen a single time. The chain recombines TRBV5-1 with TRBJ1-3; D is unresolved. The V end lost 0 bases, the J end lost 3 bases, and 7 bases lay between the germline ends. Germline V gene lookup returns CDR1 SGHRS and CDR2 YFSETQ. CDR3 length equals 14 residues. This CDR3 reads CASSLVADGNTIYF. In DNA, the CDR3 is TGCGCCAGCAGCTTGGTGGCGGATGGAAACACCATATATTTT.

The chain carries TRBV14 and TRBJ2-3; no clear D. CDR1 is SGHDN and CDR2 is FVKESK in the germline V gene. With 3 bases removed from V and 6 bases from J, the gap between germline ends came to 13 bases. There are 14 residues in the CDR3. The CDR3 sequence is CASSQMTRSDTQYF. Written as DNA, the CDR3 is TGTGCCAGCAGCCAGATGACCCGGTCGGATACGCAGTATTTT.

This clone was seen just once. The chain recombines TRBV5-1 with TRBJ1-1; D uncertain. Germline CDR1 is SGHRS and CDR2 is YFSETQ. Trimming pared 2 bases from V and 0 bases from J, leaving 5 bases between. CDR3 length: 13 amino acids. CDR3 amino acids: CASSLQMNTEAFF. CDR3 coding DNA: TGCGCCAGCAGCTTACAGATGAACACTGAAGCTTTCTTT.